This TCR beta chain was observed in a study of T cell changes during pregnancy in multiple sclerosis. TCRdb's copy holds only in-frame clones and misses some; the assay was immunoSEQ multiplex PCR. The repertoire holds 70,000 to 80,000 clones, with roughly nine tenths as singletons. The CDR3 is 15 residues long. CDR1 and CDR2 from the germline V gene are SGHRS and YFSETQ. The V gene end was trimmed by 0 bases and the J gene end by 0 bases; junction bases not matched to a gene: 0. The sequence was collected from a female donor with multiple sclerosis, enrolled in a pregnancy study. Sequenced material: peripheral blood, taken before pregnancy. The chain combines TRBV5-1 with TRBJ1-3, with 7 positions matching TRBD1. In nucleotides, the CDR3 is TGCGCCAGCAGCTTGGAGGGGGCCTCTGGAAACACCATATATTTT. This translates into CASSLEGASGNTIYF.